The present T cell receptor (beta chain) was sequenced within a study of post-analysis software for immune sequencing data. Germline V lookup: CDR1 LNHNV, CDR2 YYDKDF (reference sequence). Trimming cost V 6 bases and J 0 bases, with 23 bases left between them. The CDR3 spans 19 residues. Worth noting for this clonotype: Its antigen is unknown.

Overall study findings and caveats: Five or six TRBV segments, TRBV5-6, TRBV5-1 and TRBV20-1 among them, were found more frequent in patients than controls.

Unique molecular identifiers featured in each of the TCR beta cDNA libraries. Input amounts of about 0.95 to 10 million T cells were used. These gave roughly 0.5 million cDNA molecules, so each molecule approximated one T cell. TCRdb independently ran MiXCR on the PCR reads; one entry per CDR3 protein. The sample records about 190,000 distinct CDR3 sequences, approximately 30% being singletons. V usage is TRBV15 and J usage is TRBJ2-2, with D perhaps matching TRBD1 (5 bases). The sequenced sample was blood. The receptor was derived from a girl aged 2 to 17 with multiple sclerosis. Written as DNA, the CDR3 is TGTGCCACCAGGACTCCTGCCCACGACAGCAGGACGAACACCGGGGAGCTGTTTTTT. This sequence encodes CATRTPAHDSRTNTGELFF.